The source of this T cell receptor (beta chain) is a study of blood T cell repertoires in COVID-19 (dated by TCRdb to 2018 to 2020). At the level of the whole study: The collaborator samples originated in the United States, Italy and Spain and spanned the acute and convalescent phases of COVID-19. The material from the prospective study consisted of cDNA or gDNA derived from T cells, B-cell-depleted T cells, or PBMCs. Deeply sampled blood TCRbeta repertoires from subjects exposed to, actively infected with, or recovered from COVID-19 were included in the dataset. The repertoires were released in a freely available public database intended as a resource for research on the immune response to SARS-CoV-2. The samples were drawn from two sources: the first 160 participants of the ongoing ImmuneRACE study, and about 1,300 subjects contributed by 6 global collaborators. Sample metadata almost always included a de-identified subject ID, COVID-19 status, age in years and sex. Where available, HLA class I and class II types were taken from metadata supplied by the sample provider and were not determined by assay-based typing.

Concerning this clone: The specificity of this receptor is unknown. No base qualities exist here, and no much larger clone lies one base off it.

The CDR3 contains 15 residues, cysteine and phenylalanine counted. This entry keeps only the CDR3 DNA: 45 bases, framed from base 1. Cut back by 4 bases and 0 bases, the V and J ends lie 14 bases apart. CDR1 and CDR2, looked up from the germline V gene, are SGHDT and YYEEEE. On the study overall, not on this receptor specifically: The amount of clinical and demographic metadata varied by source and participant and was provided uncurated.

Whole blood was collected in K2EDTA tubes by collaborating institutions according to the institutions' own protocols. For TCRbeta analysis, collaborators shipped samples as frozen whole blood, isolated PBMCs, or DNA extracted from either of those sample types. The immunoSEQ Assay, a bias-controlled multiplex PCR, was used to amplify TCRbeta CDR3 regions from genomic DNA. Regarding the original processing steps: The number of nucleated cells in each sample was estimated from the amplification of reference gene primers within the assay. To quantify the absolute abundance of each unique TCRbeta CDR3 rearrangement, sequence reads were collapsed and filtered. For each sample, productive Simpson clonality was calculated as the square root of Simpson's diversity index across productive rearrangements. Drawn from immuneACCESS, this table holds only the in-frame rearrangements with V and J called that TCRdb kept. Clones are partly lost; checked studies trace under half to an unresolved V gene and leave the rest unexplained. From that table come the V and J calls and clone size; the DNA was used to work out D and trimming. This sample lists roughly 55,000 clones; more than 60% were detected once. The top ten clonotypes cover just under 15% of the sample.

The chain joins TRBV5-6 to TRBJ2-7, with a tentative D gene TRBD1 over 6 matching bases. Sequenced: peripheral blood. This sequence was found in a human donor with active or convalescent COVID-19. The donor label of this sample is uncertain. The encoded CDR3 is CASSQFDRPSYEQYF. The DNA sequence is as follows: TGTGCCAGCAGCCAATTCGACAGGCCCTCCTACGAGCAGTACTTC.